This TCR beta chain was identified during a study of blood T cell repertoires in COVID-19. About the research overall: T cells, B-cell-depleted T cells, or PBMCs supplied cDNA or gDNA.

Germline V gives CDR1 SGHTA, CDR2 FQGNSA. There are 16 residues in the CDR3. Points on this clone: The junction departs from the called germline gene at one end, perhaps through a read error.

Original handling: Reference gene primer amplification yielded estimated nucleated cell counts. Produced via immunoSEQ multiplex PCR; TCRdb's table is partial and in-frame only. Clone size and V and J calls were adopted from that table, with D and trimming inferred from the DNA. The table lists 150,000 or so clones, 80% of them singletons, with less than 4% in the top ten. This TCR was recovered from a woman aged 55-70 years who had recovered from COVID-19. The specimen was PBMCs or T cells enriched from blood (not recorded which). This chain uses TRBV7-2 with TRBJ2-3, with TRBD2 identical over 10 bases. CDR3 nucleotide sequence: TGTGCCAGCAGCCTAGCGGGGGCCTATAGCACAGATACGCAGTATTTT. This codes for CASSLAGAYSTDTQYF.